The 25 T cell receptor beta chains below all came from one sample that was sequenced in a study of shared clonotypes between healthy human individuals (dated by TCRdb to 2019 to 2021). Libraries were built with the immunoSEQ multiplex PCR assay. In TCRdb, the immuneACCESS table is reduced to in-frame sequences with V and J assigned. These tables do not hold every clone; where another copy was compared, an unresolved V gene accounts for under half, and the others remain unexplained. The sample records around 1,900,000 clones, just over 90% of which are singletons. The top ten clonotypes cover roughly 1.7% of the sample. CD8 naive samples were CD45RO-negative cells positively selected for CCR7, giving a CD45RA+CCR7+ population that excluded TemRA cells. Sequencing was carried out using naive CD8+ T cells from PBMCs. The cell subset or site tag for this specimen amounts to: CD45RA+CCR7+. The origin of the receptors is a man aged 18 to 29 in good health. Some clones in this sample may be carry-over from other donors' samples.

The DNA of the CDR3 is TGCGCCAGCAGCATTCAGGGTGGAAACACCATATATTTT. This codes for CASSIQGGNTIYF. The J gene is TRBJ1-3, the V gene TRBV5-1; a possible D gene is TRBD1 (5 bases). Trimming cost V 4 bases and J 3 bases, with 8 bases left between them. Germline CDR1 SGHRS, CDR2 YFSETQ. CDR3 length: 13 residues.

The J gene is TRBJ2-7, the V gene TRBV5-1, with D possibly matching TRBD1 (6 bases). This CDR3 comprises 15 residues. CDR1 is SGHRS and CDR2 is YFSETQ in the germline V gene. V was cut by 2 bases and J by 5 bases, with 17 bases left in between. The CDR3 reads CASSLTGTGVDEQYF. Written as DNA, the CDR3 is TGCGCCAGCAGCTTAACAGGGACCGGAGTCGACGAGCAGTACTTC.

The chain is built from TRBV11-2 and TRBJ2-1; 8 positions agree with TRBD2. V lost 3 bases to trimming and J lost 0 bases; unmatched junction nucleotides: 7. The CDR3 consists of 17 residues. Germline V CDR1 and CDR2: SGHAT, FQNNGV. CDR3 DNA: TGTGCCAGCAGCTTGAATAGCGGGGTGGACTCCTACAATGAGCAGTTCTTC. Translated: CASSLNSGVDSYNEQFF.

V and J are TRBV11-2 and TRBJ2-7; 7 bases align to TRBD1. CDR1 is SGHAT, CDR2 FQNNGV, per germline. With V trimmed by 3 bases and J by 0 bases, 8 bases remained unmatched. The CDR3 extends over 16 amino acids. DNA of the CDR3: TGTGCCAGCAGCTTCCCGACAGGGATCGACTCCTACGAGCAGTACTTC. Its protein is CASSFPTGIDSYEQYF.

The chain joins TRBV28 to TRBJ2-7, with 7 bases aligning to TRBD2. The CDR3 runs to 16 residues. In germline, CDR1 is MDHEN, CDR2 SYDVKM. The V segment lost 2 bases and the J segment 0 bases; nucleotides outside the gene matches: 7. The CDR3 spells CASSLPQERDSYEQYF. The CDR3 DNA follows: TGTGCCAGCAGTTTACCCCAGGAGCGGGACTCCTACGAGCAGTACTTC. Using reference TRBV28 and TRBJ2-7 for the parts outside the CDR3, the full variable domain is DVKVTQSSRYLVKRTGEKVFLECVQDMDHENMFWYRQDPGLGLRLIYFSYDVKMKEKGDIPEGYSVSREKKERFSLILESASTNQTSMYLCASSLPQERDSYEQYFGPGTRLTVT.

The chain recombines TRBV19 with TRBJ2-7; D may be TRBD2 (6 bases). Germline assignment: CDR1 LNHDA and CDR2 SQIVND (reference sequence). This CDR3 region has 14 residues. V was clipped by 5 bases and J by 4 bases, with 15 bases between them. CDR3 DNA: TGTGCCAGTAGTGATCCCGACGGGGGATACGAGCAGTACTTC. Translation gives CASSDPDGGYEQYF.

Notes on this clone: Mismatch with germline at one junction end may stem from a read error. The J gene is TRBJ1-1, the V gene TRBV30; D uncertain. CDR1 is GTSNPN and CDR2 is SVGIG in the germline V gene (reference sequence). The CDR3 runs to 13 residues. For the CDR3, the DNA is TGTGCCTGGAGGGTTGGTCTGAACGCTGAAGCTTTCTTT. Its translation: CAWRVGLNAEAFF.

This chain uses TRBV27 with TRBJ2-1; no clear D. The CDR3 totals 14 residues. Looked up from germline, CDR1 is MNHEY and CDR2 is SMNVEV (reference sequence). V lost 6 bases and J lost 0, with 9 bases in between. The CDR3 DNA is TGTGCCAGCAGCCCATCTCCCTCCTACAATGAGCAGTTCTTC. Its protein product is CASSPSPSYNEQFF.

J is TRBJ2-1 and V is TRBV11-3; TRBD2 might be the D (5 bases). V was trimmed by 5 bases and J by 5 bases, leaving 16 bases between them. Germline V lookup: CDR1 SGHNT, CDR2 YENEEA. There are 15 residues in the CDR3. The CDR3 is CASSPRGSSHNEQFF. CDR3 bases: TGTGCCAGCAGCCCCCGAGGGTCTAGCCACAATGAGCAGTTCTTC.

The genes are TRBV5-4 and TRBJ2-1, with unresolved D. The germline V gene has CDR1 SGHNT and CDR2 YYREEE (reference sequence). The CDR3 is 15 residues long. Trimming left V 1 base short and J 0 bases short, with 8 bases between. The CDR3 here is CASSLLPSSYNEQFF. In DNA, the CDR3 is TGTGCCAGCAGCTTGCTTCCGAGCTCCTACAATGAGCAGTTCTTC.

The J gene is TRBJ1-5, the V gene TRBV19, with 7 bases that match TRBD1. The V and J ends lost 1 base and 3 bases, in that order; junction bases with no gene match: 6. Germline CDR1 is LNHDA and CDR2 is SQIVND (reference sequence). The CDR3 has 16 residues. In DNA form, the CDR3 reads TGTGCCAGTAGTATAGGGGGACAGACTTACAATCAGCCCCAGCATTTT. Its protein is CASSIGGQTYNQPQHF.

The CDR3 DNA follows: TGTGCCAGCAGCCAACAGGGGGCGCATGGCTACACCTTC. This codes for CASSQQGAHGYTF. The chain couples TRBV28 to TRBJ1-2; TRBD1 matches 9 bases. The CDR3 runs to 13 residues. V shed 6 bases and J 6 bases; nucleotides not matched to a gene: 5. Germline loops: CDR1 MDHEN, CDR2 SYDVKM.

The gene calls are TRBV28 and TRBJ1-1, with D uncertain. Germline V gene lookup returns CDR1 MDHEN and CDR2 SYDVKM. Between the trimmed V and J ends, which lost 11 bases and 3 bases, there was a span of 16 bases. The CDR3 is made up of 13 amino acids. The chain's CDR3 is CAARRGRDTEAFF. In DNA, the CDR3 is TGTGCCGCCCGACGGGGTCGGGACACTGAAGCTTTCTTT.

The gene calls are TRBV6-5 and TRBJ2-5; TRBD2 matches 7 bases. The CDR3 loop spans 16 amino acids. Germline-derived CDR1 and CDR2 are MNHEY and SVGAGI. After removal of 1 base from V and 0 bases from J, the junction contained 5 bases not matched to a gene. The CDR3 loop is CASSYWEGYNQETQYF. The CDR3 DNA reads as TGTGCCAGCAGTTACTGGGAGGGGTATAACCAAGAGACCCAGTACTTC.

This clone showed up just once. The chain carries TRBV5-1 and TRBJ2-7; D is unclear. CDR1 is SGHRS and CDR2 is YFSETQ in the germline V gene. Trimming removed 7 bases from V and 1 base from J, with 9 bases in between. This CDR3 contains 12 residues. The CDR3 DNA follows: TGCGCCAGCCCCTCCTCATCCTACGAGCAGTACTTC. Protein product: CASPSSSYEQYF.

The rearrangement uses TRBV2 and TRBJ2-1, with 7 bases that match TRBD2. The CDR3 sequence is 15 residues long. V was pared by 2 bases and J by 4 bases, with 5 bases of the junction left unmatched. The germline V gene encodes CDR1 SNHLY and CDR2 FYNNEI. The CDR3 loop is CASSERREEYNEQFF. Here the CDR3 DNA reads TGTGCCAGCAGTGAACGACGGGAGGAATACAATGAGCAGTTCTTC.

This clone was picked up a small number of times. The chain employs TRBV10-3 and TRBJ1-1; a weak D match, TRBD1 (5 bases). CDR1 is ENHRY, CDR2 SYGVKD, per germline. The CDR3 contains 14 residues. Trimming stripped 7 bases from V and 2 bases from J, with 14 bases between. The CDR3 reads CAITRGELNTEAFF. The DNA for the CDR3 is TGTGCCATCACCCGAGGGGAGCTTAACACTGAAGCTTTCTTT.

The chain has TRBV7-3 and TRBJ2-1, with TRBD2 matching over 12 bases. Germline CDR1 reads SGHTA; CDR2 reads FQGTGA. Trimming removed 4 bases from V and 7 bases from J; junction bases left unmatched: 5. The CDR3 is made up of 15 amino acids. CDR3 nucleotides: TGTGCCAGCAGCTCGGGACTAGCGGGTATGAATGAGCAGTTCTTC. The encoded protein is CASSSGLAGMNEQFF.

In its sample, this clone was seen a few times. Written as DNA, the CDR3 is TGTGCCAGCAGCCACCCGACAGGGCGGACTGAAGCTTTCTTT. Translated: CASSHPTGRTEAFF. The chain combines TRBV7-9 with TRBJ1-1; 7 nucleotides line up with TRBD1. The CDR3 is 14 residues long. Germline-derived CDR1 and CDR2 are SEHNR and FQNEAQ (reference sequence). The trim removed 5 bases at V and 5 bases at J, leaving 8 bases unmatched.

The V call is TRBV10-3, the J call TRBJ2-5; the D call may be TRBD1 or TRBD2 (5 bases each). The CDR3 is 16 residues long. The ends were cut back, 8 bases at V and 0 bases at J, with 19 bases in the middle. Germline CDR1 reads ENHRY; CDR2 reads SYGVKD. The CDR3 nucleotides are TGTGCCATCGGTTCACCGGGACGGTCGTACCAAGAGACCCAGTACTTC. Translating gives CAIGSPGRSYQETQYF.

V usage is TRBV11-2 and J usage is TRBJ2-7; TRBD2 aligns across 9 bases. The V gene's germline CDR1 is SGHAT and CDR2 FQNNGV. The CDR3 sequence is 14 residues long. V trimming: 4 bases; J trimming: 0 bases; junction bases outside the gene matches: 1. The CDR3 here is CASSSSGASYEQYF. The CDR3 DNA is TGTGCCAGCAGCTCTAGCGGGGCCTCCTACGAGCAGTACTTC.

This sequence joins TRBV6-1 and TRBJ1-1, with D possibly being TRBD1 (5 bases). Germline CDR1 reads MNHNS; CDR2 reads SASEGT. V lost 5 bases, J lost 6 bases, and 13 bases lay in between. The CDR3 is 13 residues long. The CDR3 DNA sequence: TGTGCCAGCAGTCAGGGCGCCAGGGCTGAAGCTTTCTTT. This sequence encodes CASSQGARAEAFF.

The chain carries TRBV11-2 and TRBJ2-7, with TRBD2 identical over 7 bases. The V segment lost 4 bases and the J segment 5 bases; nucleotides outside the gene matches: 14. This CDR3 has 16 residues. Per germline, CDR1 SGHAT and CDR2 FQNNGV. The CDR3 DNA reads as TGTGCCAGCAGCTCGCGGTTGGAGGCGGGAGTAAACGAGCAGTACTTC. Protein product: CASSSRLEAGVNEQYF.

The chain couples TRBV28 to TRBJ1-5; no clear D gene. The CDR3 length is 16 residues. V was trimmed by 4 bases and J by 6 bases, leaving 19 bases between them. Germline values: CDR1 MDHEN, CDR2 SYDVKM. The CDR3 sequence is CASSSDQTKGPQPQHF. CDR3 in DNA: TGTGCCAGCAGTTCCGACCAGACAAAGGGCCCTCAGCCCCAGCATTTT.

The rearrangement joins TRBV7-8 to TRBJ1-5; weak D call: TRBD1 (6 bases). The CDR3 contains 15 residues. Germline V gene data show CDR1 as SGHVS and CDR2 as FQNEAQ. V was pared by 2 bases and J by 4 bases, with 12 bases between. In DNA, the CDR3 is TGTGCCAGCAGCTTACCAGGGGCCTTAAATCAGCCCCAGCATTTT. It encodes CASSLPGALNQPQHF.